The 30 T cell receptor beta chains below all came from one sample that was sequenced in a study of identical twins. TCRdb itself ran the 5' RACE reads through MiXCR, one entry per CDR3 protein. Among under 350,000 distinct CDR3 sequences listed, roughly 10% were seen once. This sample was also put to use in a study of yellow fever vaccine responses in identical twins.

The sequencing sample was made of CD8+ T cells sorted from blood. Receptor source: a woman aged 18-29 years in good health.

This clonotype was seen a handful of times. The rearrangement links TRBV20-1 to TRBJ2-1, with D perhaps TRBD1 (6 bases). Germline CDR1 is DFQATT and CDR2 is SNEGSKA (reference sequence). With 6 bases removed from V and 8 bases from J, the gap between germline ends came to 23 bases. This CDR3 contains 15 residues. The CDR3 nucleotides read TGCAGTGCCCGAGACTTCAGGGGTAGCCGCGATGAGCAGTTCTTC. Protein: CSARDFRGSRDEQFF.

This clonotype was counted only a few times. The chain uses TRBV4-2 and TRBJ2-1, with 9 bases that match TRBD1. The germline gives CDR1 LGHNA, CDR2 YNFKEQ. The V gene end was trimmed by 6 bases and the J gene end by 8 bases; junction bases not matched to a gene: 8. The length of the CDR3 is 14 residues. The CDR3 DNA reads TGTGCCAGCAGTCCCGGGACAGGGTCCTATGAGCAGTTCTTC. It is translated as CASSPGTGSYEQFF.

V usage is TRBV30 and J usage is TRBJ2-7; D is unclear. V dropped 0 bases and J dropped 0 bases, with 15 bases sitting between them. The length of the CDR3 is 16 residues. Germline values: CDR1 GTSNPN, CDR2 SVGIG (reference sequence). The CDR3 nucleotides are TGTGCCTGGAGTGTACCTCCGAGCCAGAGCTCCTACGAGCAGTACTTC. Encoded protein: CAWSVPPSQSSYEQYF.

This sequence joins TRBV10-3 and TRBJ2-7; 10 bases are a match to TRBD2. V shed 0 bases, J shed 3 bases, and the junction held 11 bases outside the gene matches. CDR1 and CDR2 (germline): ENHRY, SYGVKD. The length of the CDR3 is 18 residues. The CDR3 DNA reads TGTGCCATCAGTGAGTCCTCCGGGGGGCCTAGCGGGAGCTACGAGCAGTACTTC. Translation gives CAISESSGGPSGSYEQYF.

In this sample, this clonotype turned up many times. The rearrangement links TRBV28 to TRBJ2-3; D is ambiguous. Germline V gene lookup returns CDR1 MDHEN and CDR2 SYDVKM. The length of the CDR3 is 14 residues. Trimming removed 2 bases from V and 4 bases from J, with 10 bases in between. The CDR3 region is CASSLTSGADTQYF. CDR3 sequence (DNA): TGTGCCAGCAGTTTAACGTCGGGTGCAGATACGCAGTATTTT.

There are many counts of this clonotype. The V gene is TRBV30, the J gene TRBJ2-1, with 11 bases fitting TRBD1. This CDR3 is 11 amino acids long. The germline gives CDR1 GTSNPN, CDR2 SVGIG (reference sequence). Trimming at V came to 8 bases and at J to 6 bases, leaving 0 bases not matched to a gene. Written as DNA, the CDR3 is TGTGCCGGGACAGGGGGCAATGAGCAGTTCTTC. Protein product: CAGTGGNEQFF. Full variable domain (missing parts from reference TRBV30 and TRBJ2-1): SQTIHQWPATLVQPVGSPLSLECTVEGTSNPNLYWYRQAAGRGLQLLFYSVGIGQISSEVPQNLSASRPQDRQFILSSKKLLLSDSGFYLCAGTGGNEQFFGPGTRLTVL.

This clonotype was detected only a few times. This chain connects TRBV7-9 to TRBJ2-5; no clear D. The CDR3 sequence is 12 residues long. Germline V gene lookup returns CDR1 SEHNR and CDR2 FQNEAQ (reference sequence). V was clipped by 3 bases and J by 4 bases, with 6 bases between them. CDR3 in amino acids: CASSLPRETQYF. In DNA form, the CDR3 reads TGTGCCAGCAGCTTGCCGAGAGAGACCCAGTACTTC.

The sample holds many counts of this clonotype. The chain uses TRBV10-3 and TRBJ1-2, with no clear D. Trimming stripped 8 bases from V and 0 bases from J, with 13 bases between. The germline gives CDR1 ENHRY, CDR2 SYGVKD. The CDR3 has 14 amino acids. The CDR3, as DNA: TGTGCCATCCCTTCGGTTGGAACTAACTATGGCTACACCTTC. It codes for CAIPSVGTNYGYTF.

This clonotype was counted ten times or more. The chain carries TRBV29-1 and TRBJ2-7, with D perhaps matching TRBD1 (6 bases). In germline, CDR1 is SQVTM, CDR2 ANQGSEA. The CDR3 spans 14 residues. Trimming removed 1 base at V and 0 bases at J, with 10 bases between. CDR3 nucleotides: TGCAGCGTTGAAGGCTACAGGGCCTCCTACGAGCAGTACTTC. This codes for CSVEGYRASYEQYF.

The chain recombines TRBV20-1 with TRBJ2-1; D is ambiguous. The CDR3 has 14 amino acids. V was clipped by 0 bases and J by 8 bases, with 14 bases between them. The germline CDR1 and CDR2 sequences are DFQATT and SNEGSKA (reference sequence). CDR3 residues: CSARDWQNNDEQFF. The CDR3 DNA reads TGCAGTGCTAGAGATTGGCAAAACAATGATGAGCAGTTCTTC.

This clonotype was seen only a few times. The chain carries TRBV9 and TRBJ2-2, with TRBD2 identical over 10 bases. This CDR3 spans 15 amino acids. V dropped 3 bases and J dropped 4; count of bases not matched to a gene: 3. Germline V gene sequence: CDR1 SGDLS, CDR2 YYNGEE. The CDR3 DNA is TGTGCCAGCAGCGCCAGACTAGCGGGCACCGGGGAGCTGTTTTTT. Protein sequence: CASSARLAGTGELFF.

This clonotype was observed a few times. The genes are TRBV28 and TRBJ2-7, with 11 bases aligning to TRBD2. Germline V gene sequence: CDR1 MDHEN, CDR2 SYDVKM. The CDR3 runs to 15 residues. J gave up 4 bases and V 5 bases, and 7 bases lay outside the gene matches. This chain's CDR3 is CASSATSGSLYEQYF. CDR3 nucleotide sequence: TGTGCCAGCAGTGCCACTAGCGGGAGCCTTTACGAGCAGTACTTC.

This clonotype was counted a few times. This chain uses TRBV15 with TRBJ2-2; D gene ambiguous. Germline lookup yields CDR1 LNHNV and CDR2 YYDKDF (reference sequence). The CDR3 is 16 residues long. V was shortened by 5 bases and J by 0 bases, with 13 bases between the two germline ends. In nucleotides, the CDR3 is TGTGCCACCAGCCGAGCTGTTACTGCGAACACCGGGGAGCTGTTTTTT. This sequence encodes CATSRAVTANTGELFF.

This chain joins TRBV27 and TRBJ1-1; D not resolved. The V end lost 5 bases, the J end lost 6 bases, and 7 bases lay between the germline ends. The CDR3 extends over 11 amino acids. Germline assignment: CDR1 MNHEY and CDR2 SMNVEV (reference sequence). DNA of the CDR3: TGTGCCAGCAGTCCCGGATCTGAAGCTTTCTTT. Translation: CASSPGSEAFF.

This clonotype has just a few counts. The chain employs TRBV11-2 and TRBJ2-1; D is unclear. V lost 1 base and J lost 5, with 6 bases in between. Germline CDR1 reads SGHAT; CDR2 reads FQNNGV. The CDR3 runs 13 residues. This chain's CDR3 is CASSLGIDNEQFF. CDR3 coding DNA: TGTGCCAGCAGCTTAGGGATTGACAATGAGCAGTTCTTC.

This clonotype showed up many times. This CDR3 is CSVEDFPNTGINTTGELFF. CDR3 nucleotides: TGCAGCGTTGAAGATTTTCCAAACACCGGCATCAATACTACCGGGGAGCTGTTTTTT. The chain is built from TRBV29-1 and TRBJ2-2; D not certain. Germline V lookup: CDR1 SQVTM, CDR2 ANQGSEA. Trimming took off 0 bases at V and 5 bases at J, with 25 bases between the two ends. This CDR3 contains 19 residues.

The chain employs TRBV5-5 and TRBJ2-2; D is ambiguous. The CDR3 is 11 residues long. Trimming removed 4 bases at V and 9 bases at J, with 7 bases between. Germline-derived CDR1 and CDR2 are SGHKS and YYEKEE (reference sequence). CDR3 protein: CASSPARELFF. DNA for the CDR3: TGTGCCAGCAGCCCTGCCCGGGAGCTGTTTTTT.

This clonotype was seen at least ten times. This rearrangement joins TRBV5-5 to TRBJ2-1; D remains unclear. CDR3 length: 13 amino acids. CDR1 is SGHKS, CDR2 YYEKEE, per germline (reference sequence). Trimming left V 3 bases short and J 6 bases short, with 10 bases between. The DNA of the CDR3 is TGTGCCAGCAGCTCCGTAAATTTCAATGAGCAGTTCTTC. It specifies CASSSVNFNEQFF.

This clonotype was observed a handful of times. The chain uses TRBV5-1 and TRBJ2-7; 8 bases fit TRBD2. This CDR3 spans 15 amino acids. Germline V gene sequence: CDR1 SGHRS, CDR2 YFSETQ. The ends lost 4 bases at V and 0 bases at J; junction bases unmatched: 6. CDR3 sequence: CASSPREGTSYEQYF. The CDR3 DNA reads TGCGCCAGCAGCCCCCGGGAGGGGACCTCCTACGAGCAGTACTTC.

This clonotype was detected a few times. The CDR3 region has the DNA TGTGCCAGCAGCGCTAGCGGGGACCTCTACAATGAGCAGTTCTTC. This encodes CASSASGDLYNEQFF. The chain recombines TRBV7-2 with TRBJ2-1; 9 bases line up with TRBD2. The germline V gene encodes CDR1 SGHTA and CDR2 FQGNSA. CDR3 length: 15 residues. The trim removed 5 bases at V and 3 bases at J, leaving 5 bases unmatched.

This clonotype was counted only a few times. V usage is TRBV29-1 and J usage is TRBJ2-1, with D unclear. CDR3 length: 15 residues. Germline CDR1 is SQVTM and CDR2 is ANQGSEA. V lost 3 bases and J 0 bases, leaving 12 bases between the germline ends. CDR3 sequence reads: CSVDRLNFSYNEQFF. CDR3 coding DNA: TGCAGCGTTGACCGGCTGAATTTCTCCTACAATGAGCAGTTCTTC.

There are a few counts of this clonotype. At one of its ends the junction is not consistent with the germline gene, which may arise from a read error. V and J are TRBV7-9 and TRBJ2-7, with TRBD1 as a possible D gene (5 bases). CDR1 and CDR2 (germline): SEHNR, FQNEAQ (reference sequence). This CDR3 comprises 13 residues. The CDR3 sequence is CAISVDSPYEQYF. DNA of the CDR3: TGTGCCATCAGCGTAGACAGTCCCTACGAGCAGTACTTC.

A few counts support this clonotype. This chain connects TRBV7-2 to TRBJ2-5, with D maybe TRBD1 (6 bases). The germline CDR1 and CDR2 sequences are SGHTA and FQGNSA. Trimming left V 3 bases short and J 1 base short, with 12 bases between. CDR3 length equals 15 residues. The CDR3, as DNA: TGTGCCAGCAGCTTCATTTGGGACATCCAAGAGACCCAGTACTTC. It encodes CASSFIWDIQETQYF.

The CDR3 region is CAWSEIERRGEQYF. The CDR3 bases are TGTGCCTGGAGTGAAATTGAGAGACGGGGCGAGCAGTACTTC. The J gene is TRBJ2-7, the V gene TRBV30, with a weak D call TRBD2 (5 bases). V was trimmed by 1 base and J by 6 bases, leaving 16 bases between them. Germline lookup yields CDR1 GTSNPN and CDR2 SVGIG (reference sequence). This CDR3 region has 14 residues.

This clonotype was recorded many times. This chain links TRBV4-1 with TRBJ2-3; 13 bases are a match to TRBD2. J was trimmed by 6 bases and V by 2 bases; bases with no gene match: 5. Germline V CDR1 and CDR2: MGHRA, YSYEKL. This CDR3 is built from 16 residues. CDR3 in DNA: TGCGCCAGCAGCCAACGGACTAGCGGGAGAATTGATACGCAGTATTTT. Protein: CASSQRTSGRIDTQYF.

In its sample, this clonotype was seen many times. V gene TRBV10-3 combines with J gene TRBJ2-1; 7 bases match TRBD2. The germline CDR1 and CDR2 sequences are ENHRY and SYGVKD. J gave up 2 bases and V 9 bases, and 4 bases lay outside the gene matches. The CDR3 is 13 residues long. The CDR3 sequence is CAISSGAYNEQFF. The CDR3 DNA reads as TGTGCCATTAGCAGCGGGGCCTACAATGAGCAGTTCTTC.

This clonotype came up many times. The CDR3 region is CASSYRLAGGPINEQFF. The CDR3 coding sequence is TGCGCCAGCAGCTACCGACTAGCGGGAGGGCCCATCAATGAGCAGTTCTTC. The J gene is TRBJ2-1, the V gene TRBV5-1; 14 bases are a match to TRBD2. Trimming removed 3 bases from V and 6 bases from J; junction bases left unmatched: 8. Germline values: CDR1 SGHRS, CDR2 YFSETQ. This CDR3 comprises 17 residues. The full variable domain, in which reference TRBV5-1 and TRBJ2-1 provide the parts outside the CDR3, is KAGVTQTPRYLIKTRGQQVTLSCSPISGHRSVSWYQQTPGQGLQFLFEYFSETQRNKGNFPGRFSGRQFSNSRSEMNVSTLELGDSALYLCASSYRLAGGPINEQFFGPGTRLTVL.

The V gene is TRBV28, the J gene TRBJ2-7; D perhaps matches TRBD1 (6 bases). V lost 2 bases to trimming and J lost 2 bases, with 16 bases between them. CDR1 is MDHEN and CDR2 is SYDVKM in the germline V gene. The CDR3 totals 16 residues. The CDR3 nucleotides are TGTGCCAGCAGTTTAGGGCAGGACAGCGGTGCCTACGAGCAGTACTTC. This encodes CASSLGQDSGAYEQYF. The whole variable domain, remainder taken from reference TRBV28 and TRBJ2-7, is DVKVTQSSRYLVKRTGEKVFLECVQDMDHENMFWYRQDPGLGLRLIYFSYDVKMKEKGDIPEGYSVSREKKERFSLILESASTNQTSMYLCASSLGQDSGAYEQYFGPGTRLTVT.

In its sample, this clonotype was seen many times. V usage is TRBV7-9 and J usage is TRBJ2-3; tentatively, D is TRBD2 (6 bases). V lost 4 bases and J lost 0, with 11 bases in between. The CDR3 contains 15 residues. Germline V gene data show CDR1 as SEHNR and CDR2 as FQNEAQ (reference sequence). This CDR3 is CASSSTSASTDTQYF. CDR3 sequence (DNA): TGTGCCAGCAGCTCGACTAGTGCTAGCACAGATACGCAGTATTTT. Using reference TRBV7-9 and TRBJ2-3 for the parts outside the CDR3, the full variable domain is DTGVSQNPRHKITKRGQNVTFRCDPISEHNRLYWYRQTLGQGPEFLTYFQNEAQLEKSRLLSDRFSAERPKGSFSTLEIQRTEQGDSAMYLCASSSTSASTDTQYFGPGTRLTVL.

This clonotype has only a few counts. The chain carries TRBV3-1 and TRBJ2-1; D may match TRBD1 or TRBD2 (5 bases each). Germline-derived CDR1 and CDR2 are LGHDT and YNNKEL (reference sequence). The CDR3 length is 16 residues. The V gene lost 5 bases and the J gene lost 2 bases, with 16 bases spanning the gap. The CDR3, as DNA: TGTGCCAGCAGCGGAGCCGGGACCCCCGCCTACAATGAGCAGTTCTTC. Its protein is CASSGAGTPAYNEQFF.